This TCR beta chain was captured by sequencing in a study of blood T cell repertoires in COVID-19. Study-wide background: There were acute and convalescent COVID-19 samples, and they came from the United States, Italy and Spain. Sources were T cells, B-cell-depleted T cells, or PBMCs; the material itself was cDNA or gDNA.

As processed by the authors: Reference gene primer amplification yielded estimated nucleated cell counts. Sequencing used immunoSEQ multiplex PCR; TCRdb keeps in-frame clones, though not all of them. V and J calls and clone size are copied from that table; D and trimming were computed from the DNA. This table has roughly 160,000 clones, 80% to 85% appearing once. The source is a man in his late teens or twenties with active or convalescent COVID-19. Sequenced material: peripheral blood.

This chain's CDR3 is CASSEQGSGNTIYF. CDR3 bases: TGTGCCAGCAGTGAACAGGGATCTGGAAACACCATATATTTT. V and J are TRBV25-1 and TRBJ1-3, with TRBD1 as a possible D gene (5 bases). This CDR3 has 14 residues. Germline V lookup: CDR1 MGHDK, CDR2 SYGVNS. The V gene lost 2 bases and the J gene lost 1 base, with 6 bases spanning the gap.